These 10 T cell receptor beta chains were sequenced from one sample in a study of T-cell reconstitution after alpha-beta-depleted transplantation in children. Construction of the TCRbeta library involved unique molecular identifiers. TCRdb called the PCR reads again in MiXCR, with one record for every CDR3 protein. The sample includes hundreds of thousands of distinct CDR3 sequences, more than 9% of them seen just once. The material sequenced was peripheral blood, taken 180 days after TCRalphabeta/CD19-depleted stem cell transplant. The source is a male patient aged 2-15 years who had a stem cell transplant for chronic granulomatous disease, so the T cells may come from the graft donor.

Many counts were recorded for this clonotype. The genes are TRBV11-2 and TRBJ2-5; 11 bases map to TRBD2. In germline, CDR1 is SGHAT, CDR2 FQNNGV. V shed 5 bases, J shed 1 base, and the junction held 18 bases outside the gene matches. The CDR3 has 20 residues. The CDR3 spells CASSIMRKVAGGLFQETQYF. DNA of the CDR3: TGTGCCAGCAGCATCATGAGGAAGGTAGCGGGGGGGTTATTCCAAGAGACCCAGTACTTC.

In this sample, this clonotype turned up many times. The chain couples TRBV6-5 to TRBJ2-3; the D gene could be TRBD1 or TRBD2 (5 bases each). There are 15 residues in the CDR3. V was clipped by 1 base and J by 5 bases, with 13 bases between them. Looked up from germline, CDR1 is MNHEY and CDR2 is SVGAGI. The CDR3 is CASSYLGPRIDTQYF. The DNA for the CDR3 is TGTGCCAGCAGTTACTTGGGACCAAGGATAGATACGCAGTATTTT.

The CDR3: CASSIRNRGLTEAFF. DNA for the CDR3: TGTGCCAGTAGTATTCGAAACAGGGGGCTTACTGAAGCTTTCTTT. The chain couples TRBV19 to TRBJ1-1, with 9 bases matching TRBD1. Trimming cost V 3 bases and J 5 bases; bases outside gene matches: 7. CDR3 size: 15 residues. Germline V gives CDR1 LNHDA, CDR2 SQIVND (reference sequence).

This clonotype was counted at least ten times. The chain has TRBV20-1 and TRBJ2-2, with 9 bases matching TRBD1. Germline V gene sequence: CDR1 DFQATT, CDR2 SNEGSKA (reference sequence). V trimming: 4 bases; J trimming: 4 bases; junction bases outside the gene matches: 1. This CDR3 contains 13 residues. The CDR3 is CSAMDRGTGELFF. CDR3 sequence (DNA): TGCAGTGCTATGGACAGGGGCACCGGGGAGCTGTTTTTT.

The chain combines TRBV7-2 with TRBJ2-5; D is unclear. V was trimmed by 3 bases and J by 5 bases, leaving 13 bases between them. The CDR3 has 14 residues. Looked up from germline, CDR1 is SGHTA and CDR2 is FQGNSA. CDR3 loop: CASSLQTLSETQYF. CDR3 DNA: TGTGCCAGCAGCTTGCAGACACTTAGTGAGACCCAGTACTTC.

This sequence joins TRBV18 and TRBJ2-5; D is possibly TRBD1 (6 bases). The germline gives CDR1 KGHSH, CDR2 LQKENI. The V end was cut by 4 bases, the J end by 2 bases, with 20 bases between. The CDR3 is 17 amino acids. The CDR3 nucleotides read TGTGCCAGCTCACAGATTCGTAGGACAGAGCTTCAAGAGACCCAGTACTTC. It is translated as CASSQIRRTELQETQYF.

The table lists this clonotype with many counts. The V call is TRBV9, the J call TRBJ2-1; tentative D call: TRBD1 (5 bases). Germline V gene lookup returns CDR1 SGDLS and CDR2 YYNGEE. V lost 5 bases, J lost 5 bases, and 17 bases lay in between. The CDR3 runs 15 residues. This chain's CDR3 is CASSKGPDRHNEQFF. DNA for the CDR3: TGTGCCAGCAGTAAAGGTCCAGACAGACACAATGAGCAGTTCTTC.

There are many counts of this clonotype. The CDR3 spells CASSAPPDNEQFF. The CDR3 DNA reads as TGTGCCAGCAGCGCCCCTCCCGACAATGAGCAGTTCTTC. This rearrangement joins TRBV2 to TRBJ2-1; D gene uncertain. This CDR3 comprises 13 residues. Per germline, CDR1 SNHLY and CDR2 FYNNEI. The V end was cut by 6 bases, the J end by 5 bases, with 11 bases between.

CDR3 sequence reads: CASSPSQIQETQYF. CDR3 DNA sequence: TGTGCCAGCTCACCCAGCCAGATACAAGAGACCCAGTACTTC. This chain joins TRBV18 and TRBJ2-5; no reliable D call. The CDR3 is made up of 14 amino acids. Germline V gene data show CDR1 as KGHSH and CDR2 as LQKENI. The V end lost 3 bases, the J end lost 2 bases, and 10 bases lay between the germline ends. Drawing the rest from reference TRBV18 and TRBJ2-5, the complete variable domain is NAGVMQNPRHLVRRRGQEARLRCSPMKGHSHVYWYRQLPEEGLKFMVYLQKENIIDESGMPKERFSAEFPKEGPSILRIQQVVRGDSAAYFCASSPSQIQETQYFGPGTRLLVL.

This clonotype occurred many times. The chain employs TRBV2 and TRBJ2-5; no clear D gene. Trimming cost V 3 bases and J 5 bases, with 4 bases left between them. The germline CDR1 and CDR2 sequences are SNHLY and FYNNEI. The CDR3 runs 11 residues. CDR3 DNA sequence: TGTGCCAGCAGTGACCGGGAGACCCAGTACTTC. Translating it yields CASSDRETQYF.